This is a list of T cell receptor beta chains from one sample in a study of T cell changes during pregnancy in multiple sclerosis. The table came from immunoSEQ multiplex PCR; TCRdb's copy has only in-frame clones and leaves some out. The sample holds tens of thousands of clones, around four fifths seen once. This sample comprised CD4+ T cells from peripheral blood mononuclear cells, obtained before pregnancy. The receptors were sampled from a female donor with multiple sclerosis, enrolled in a pregnancy study. The CDR3 runs from the conserved cysteine through the conserved F or W. Fields, in order: J gene, D gene, clone size, V gene, CDR3 protein, CDR3 DNA. The D gene is left open where the match is weak. Expanded clones are given a class, and other clones once, few, many or no size at all.

j_gene: TRBJ2-1; d_gene: TRBD2; abundance: few; v_gene: TRBV11-3; CDR3aa: CASSHGLATQQFF; CDR3nt: TGTGCCAGCAGCCACGGACTAGCCACACAGCAGTTCTTC
j_gene: TRBJ2-3; d_gene: NA; abundance: NA; v_gene: TRBV27; CDR3aa: CASSLGRAARTDTQYF; CDR3nt: TGTGCCAGCAGTTTAGGGCGAGCAGCTCGAACAGATACGCAGTATTTT
j_gene: TRBJ2-4; d_gene: NA; abundance: NA; v_gene: TRBV5-6; CDR3aa: CASSFMGLAKNIQYF; CDR3nt: TGTGCCAGCAGCTTTATGGGACTAGCCAAAAACATTCAGTACTTC
j_gene: TRBJ2-1; d_gene: NA; abundance: NA; v_gene: TRBV4-2; CDR3aa: CASSQVTANEQFF; CDR3nt: TGTGCCAGCAGCCAAGTGACAGCAAATGAGCAGTTCTTC
j_gene: TRBJ1-5; d_gene: TRBD1; abundance: few; v_gene: TRBV4-2; CDR3aa: CASSQDAILSGTGPNQPQHF; CDR3nt: TGTGCCAGCAGCCAAGATGCGATCCTATCCGGGACAGGCCCCAATCAGCCCCAGCATTTT
j_gene: TRBJ1-5; d_gene: TRBD1; abundance: NA; v_gene: TRBV4-1; CDR3aa: CASSQPLSTGGDHQPQHF; CDR3nt: TGCGCCAGCAGCCAACCTCTATCGACAGGGGGGGACCATCAGCCCCAGCATTTT
j_gene: TRBJ2-7; d_gene: NA; abundance: NA; v_gene: TRBV30; CDR3aa: CAWGGGSYEQYF; CDR3nt: TGTGCCTGGGGAGGAGGGTCCTACGAGCAGTACTTC
j_gene: TRBJ2-5; d_gene: NA; abundance: NA; v_gene: TRBV7-7; CDR3aa: CASSRDFQETQHF; CDR3nt: TGTGCCAGCAGCCGGGACTTTCAAGAGACCCAGCACTTC
j_gene: TRBJ2-1; d_gene: TRBD2; abundance: NA; v_gene: TRBV6-1; CDR3aa: CASSAGGTSDYEQFF; CDR3nt: TGTGCCAGCAGTGCAGGAGGGACTAGCGATTATGAGCAGTTCTTC
j_gene: TRBJ2-1; d_gene: NA; abundance: NA; v_gene: TRBV5-1; CDR3aa: CASSYTDKKQFF; CDR3nt: TGCGCCAGCAGCTACACAGACAAAAAGCAGTTCTTC
j_gene: TRBJ1-2; d_gene: TRBD1; abundance: NA; v_gene: TRBV2; CDR3aa: CASRAQGAGYGYTF; CDR3nt: TGTGCCAGCAGAGCACAGGGGGCCGGCTATGGCTACACCTTC
j_gene: TRBJ1-1; d_gene: TRBD1; abundance: once; v_gene: TRBV5-1; CDR3aa: CASSLTGKVEAFF; CDR3nt: TGTGCCAGCAGCTTGACAGGGAAAGTTGAAGCTTTCTTT
j_gene: TRBJ1-2; d_gene: TRBD1; abundance: NA; v_gene: TRBV5-8; CDR3aa: CASSLDRAIYRYTF; CDR3nt: TGTGCCAGCAGCTTAGACAGGGCGATCTATCGCTACACCTTC
j_gene: TRBJ2-5; d_gene: TRBD1; abundance: NA; v_gene: TRBV6-4; CDR3aa: CASRTTQRTGTPQETQYF; CDR3nt: TGTGCCAGCAGGACTACCCAAAGGACAGGTACGCCACAAGAGACCCAGTACTTC
j_gene: TRBJ2-7; d_gene: TRBD1; abundance: NA; v_gene: TRBV13; CDR3aa: CASSLGQGALAYEQYF; CDR3nt: TGTGCCAGCAGCTTAGGCCAGGGGGCTTTGGCCTACGAGCAGTACTTC
j_gene: TRBJ1-2; d_gene: NA; abundance: NA; v_gene: TRBV6-4; CDR3aa: CASSDSGGANYGYTF; CDR3nt: TGTGCCAGCAGTGACTCGGGGGGGGCGAACTATGGCTACACCTTC
j_gene: TRBJ1-2; d_gene: TRBD1; abundance: NA; v_gene: TRBV7-9; CDR3aa: CASSFQGDYGYTF; CDR3nt: TGTGCCAGCAGCTTTCAGGGGGACTATGGCTACACCTTC
j_gene: TRBJ1-2; d_gene: NA; abundance: NA; v_gene: TRBV5-6; CDR3aa: CASSPPGHGGYGYTF; CDR3nt: TGTGCCAGCAGCCCACCGGGACACGGAGGCTATGGCTACACCTTC
j_gene: TRBJ1-5; d_gene: NA; abundance: once; v_gene: TRBV21-1; CDR3aa: CASSPGQGGGRQPQHF; CDR3nt: TGTGCCAGCAGCCCAGGGCAAGGGGGGGGACGGCAGCCCCAGCATTTT
j_gene: TRBJ2-5; d_gene: TRBD2; abundance: few; v_gene: TRBV27; CDR3aa: CASSDTTSGRWETQYF; CDR3nt: TGTGCCAGCAGCGACACGACTAGCGGGAGATGGGAGACCCAGTACTTC
j_gene: TRBJ1-1; d_gene: TRBD1; abundance: NA; v_gene: TRBV7-2; CDR3aa: CASSPGQLIEAFF; CDR3nt: TGTGCCAGCAGCCCGGGACAGTTGATAGAAGCTTTCTTT
j_gene: TRBJ2-7; d_gene: TRBD2; abundance: NA; v_gene: TRBV30; CDR3aa: CAWKGGSYEQYF; CDR3nt: TGTGCCTGGAAGGGCGGGAGTTACGAGCAGTACTTC
j_gene: TRBJ1-2; d_gene: NA; abundance: few; v_gene: TRBV7-6; CDR3aa: CASSLAPSTSNYGYTF; CDR3nt: TGTGCCAGCAGCTTAGCTCCGAGTACTTCTAACTATGGCTACACCTTC
j_gene: TRBJ2-1; d_gene: NA; abundance: NA; v_gene: TRBV7-2; CDR3aa: CASSLGGQIREQFF; CDR3nt: TGTGCCAGCAGCTTAGGCGGACAGATTCGGGAGCAGTTCTTC
j_gene: TRBJ2-1; d_gene: TRBD1; abundance: NA; v_gene: TRBV19; CDR3aa: CASSHTGGDYNEQFF; CDR3nt: TGTGCCAGTAGTCATACAGGGGGCGACTACAATGAGCAGTTCTTC